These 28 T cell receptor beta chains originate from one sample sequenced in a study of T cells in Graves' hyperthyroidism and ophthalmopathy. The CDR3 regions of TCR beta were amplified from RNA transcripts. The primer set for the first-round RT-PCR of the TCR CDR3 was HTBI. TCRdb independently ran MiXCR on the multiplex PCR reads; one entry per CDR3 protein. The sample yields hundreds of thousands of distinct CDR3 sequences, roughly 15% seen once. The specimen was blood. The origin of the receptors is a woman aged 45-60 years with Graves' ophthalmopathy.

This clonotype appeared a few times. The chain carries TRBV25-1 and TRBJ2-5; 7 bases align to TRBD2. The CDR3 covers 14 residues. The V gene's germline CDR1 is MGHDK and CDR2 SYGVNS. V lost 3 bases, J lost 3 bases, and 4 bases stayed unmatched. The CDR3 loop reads CASSDKRDEETQYF. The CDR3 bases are TGTGCCAGCAGTGATAAGCGGGACGAAGAGACCCAGTACTTC.

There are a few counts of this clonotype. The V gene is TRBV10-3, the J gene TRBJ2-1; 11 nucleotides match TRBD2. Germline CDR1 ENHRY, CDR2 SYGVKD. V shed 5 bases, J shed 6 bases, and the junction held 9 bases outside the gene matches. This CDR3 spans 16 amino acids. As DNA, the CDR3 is TGTGCCATCAGTACGATAGCGGGAGGGCCATCCAATGAGCAGTTCTTC. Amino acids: CAISTIAGGPSNEQFF.

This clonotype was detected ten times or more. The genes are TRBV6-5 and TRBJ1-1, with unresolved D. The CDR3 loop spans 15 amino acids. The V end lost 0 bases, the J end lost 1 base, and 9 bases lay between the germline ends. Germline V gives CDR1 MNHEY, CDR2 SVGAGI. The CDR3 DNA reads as TGTGCCAGCAGTTACTCCCCGACAACGAACACTGAAGCTTTCTTT. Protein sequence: CASSYSPTTNTEAFF.

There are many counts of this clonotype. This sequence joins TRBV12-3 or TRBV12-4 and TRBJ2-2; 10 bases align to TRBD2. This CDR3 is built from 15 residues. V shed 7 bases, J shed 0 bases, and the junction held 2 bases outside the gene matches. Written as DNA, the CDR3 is TGTGCCAGCAACGGACTAGCGGCGAACACCGGGGAGCTGTTTTTT. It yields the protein CASNGLAANTGELFF.

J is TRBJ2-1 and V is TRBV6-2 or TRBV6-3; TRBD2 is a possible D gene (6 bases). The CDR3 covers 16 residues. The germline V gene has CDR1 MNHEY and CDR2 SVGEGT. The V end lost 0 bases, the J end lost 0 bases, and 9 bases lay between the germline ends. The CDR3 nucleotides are TGTGCCAGCAGTTACTCGGACGGGAGCTCCTACAATGAGCAGTTCTTC. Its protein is CASSYSDGSSYNEQFF.

CDR3 coding DNA: TGTGCCAGCAGCTTAGAGGGCAACACCCTCTCCGGGGACTATGGCTACACCTTC. Encoded protein: CASSLEGNTLSGDYGYTF. The V call is TRBV13, the J call TRBJ1-2; D unclear. With 1 base removed from V and 3 bases from J, the gap between germline ends came to 21 bases. The germline CDR1 and CDR2 sequences are PRHDT and FYEKMQ (reference sequence). The CDR3 is 18 residues long.

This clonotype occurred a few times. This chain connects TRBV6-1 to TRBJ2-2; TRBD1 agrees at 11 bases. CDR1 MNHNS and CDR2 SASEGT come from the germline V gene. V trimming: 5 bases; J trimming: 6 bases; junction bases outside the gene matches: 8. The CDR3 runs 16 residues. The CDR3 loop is CASSWTGGFIAGELFF. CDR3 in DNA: TGTGCCAGCAGTTGGACAGGGGGCTTTATCGCCGGGGAGCTGTTTTTT.

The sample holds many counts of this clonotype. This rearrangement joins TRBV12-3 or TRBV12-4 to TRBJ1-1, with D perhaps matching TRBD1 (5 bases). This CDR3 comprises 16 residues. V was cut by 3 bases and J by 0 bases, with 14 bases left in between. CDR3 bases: TGTGCCAGCAGTTTCCAATCGGGGGGAGTGAACACTGAAGCTTTCTTT. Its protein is CASSFQSGGVNTEAFF.

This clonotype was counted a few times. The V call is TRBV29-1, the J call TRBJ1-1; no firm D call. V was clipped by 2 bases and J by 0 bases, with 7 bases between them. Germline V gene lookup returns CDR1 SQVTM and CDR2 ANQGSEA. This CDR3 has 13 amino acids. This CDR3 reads CSVELFMNTEAFF. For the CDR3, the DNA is TGCAGCGTTGAACTGTTTATGAACACTGAAGCTTTCTTT. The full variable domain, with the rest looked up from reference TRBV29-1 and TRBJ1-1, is SAVISQKPSRDICQRGTSLTIQCQVDSQVTMMFWYRQQPGQSLTLIATANQGSEATYESGFVIDKFPISRPNLTFSTLTVSNMSPEDSSIYLCSVELFMNTEAFFGQGTRLTVV.

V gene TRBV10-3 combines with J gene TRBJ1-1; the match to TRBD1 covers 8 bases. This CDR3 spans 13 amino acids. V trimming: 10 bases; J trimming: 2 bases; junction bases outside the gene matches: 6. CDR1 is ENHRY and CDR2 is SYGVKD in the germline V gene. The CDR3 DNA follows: TGTGCCACCTCGGGACAGGCAAACACTGAAGCTTTCTTT. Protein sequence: CATSGQANTEAFF.

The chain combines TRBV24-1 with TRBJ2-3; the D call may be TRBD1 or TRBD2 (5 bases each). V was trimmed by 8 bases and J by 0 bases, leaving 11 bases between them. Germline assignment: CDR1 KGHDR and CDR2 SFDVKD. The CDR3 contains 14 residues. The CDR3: CATTRGESTDTQYF. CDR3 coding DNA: TGTGCCACCACCCGGGGCGAGAGCACAGATACGCAGTATTTT.

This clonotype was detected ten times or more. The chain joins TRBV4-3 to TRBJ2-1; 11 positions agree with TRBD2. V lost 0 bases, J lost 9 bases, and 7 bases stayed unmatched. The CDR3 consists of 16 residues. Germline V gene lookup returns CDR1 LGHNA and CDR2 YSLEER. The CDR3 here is CASSQETSGSRIEQFF. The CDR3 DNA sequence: TGCGCCAGCAGCCAAGAAACTAGCGGGAGTCGTATTGAGCAGTTCTTC.

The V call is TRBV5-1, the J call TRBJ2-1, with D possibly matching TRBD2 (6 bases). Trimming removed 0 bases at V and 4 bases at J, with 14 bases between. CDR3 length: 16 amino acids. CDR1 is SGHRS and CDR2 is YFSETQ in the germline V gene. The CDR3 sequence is CASSLAVSGNYNEQFF. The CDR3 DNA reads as TGCGCCAGCAGCTTGGCAGTTAGCGGAAATTACAATGAGCAGTTCTTC.

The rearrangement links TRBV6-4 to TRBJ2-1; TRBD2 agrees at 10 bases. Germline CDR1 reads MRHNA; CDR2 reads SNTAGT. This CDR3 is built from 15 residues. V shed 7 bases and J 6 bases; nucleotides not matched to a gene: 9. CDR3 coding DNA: TGTGCCAGCAAAGTCCTAGCGGGAGATCCCAATGAGCAGTTCTTC. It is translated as CASKVLAGDPNEQFF.

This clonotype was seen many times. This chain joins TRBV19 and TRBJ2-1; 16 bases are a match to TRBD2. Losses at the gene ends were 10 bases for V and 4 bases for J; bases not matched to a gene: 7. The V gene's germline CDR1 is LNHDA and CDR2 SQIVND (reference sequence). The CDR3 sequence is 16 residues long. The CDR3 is CATGTSGRAVYNEQFF. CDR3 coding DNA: TGTGCCACAGGGACTAGCGGGAGGGCTGTTTACAATGAGCAGTTCTTC.

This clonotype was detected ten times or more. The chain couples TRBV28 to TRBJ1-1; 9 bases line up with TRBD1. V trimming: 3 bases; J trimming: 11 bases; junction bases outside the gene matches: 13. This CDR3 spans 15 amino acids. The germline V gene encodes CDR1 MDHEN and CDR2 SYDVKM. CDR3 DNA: TGTGCCAGCAGTTTTATGACGGGACAGGGAAGTTCGGCTTTCTTT. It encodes CASSFMTGQGSSAFF.

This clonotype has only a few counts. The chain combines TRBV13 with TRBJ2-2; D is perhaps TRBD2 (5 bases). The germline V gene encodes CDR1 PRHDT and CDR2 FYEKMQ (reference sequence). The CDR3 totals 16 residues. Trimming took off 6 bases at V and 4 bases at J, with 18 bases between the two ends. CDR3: CASSPARRAGTGELFF. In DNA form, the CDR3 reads TGTGCCAGCAGTCCCGCCAGGCGGGCGGGCACCGGGGAGCTGTTTTTT.

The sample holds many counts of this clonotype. CDR3 nucleotide sequence: TGTGCCAGCAGTTCACCGGAAGGTGGAAGCTCCTACAATGAGCAGTTCTTC. This sequence encodes CASSSPEGGSSYNEQFF. The rearrangement links TRBV28 to TRBJ2-1; D is undetermined. V was shortened by 4 bases and J by 0 bases, with 16 bases between the two germline ends. This CDR3 has 17 residues. Germline-derived CDR1 and CDR2 are MDHEN and SYDVKM.

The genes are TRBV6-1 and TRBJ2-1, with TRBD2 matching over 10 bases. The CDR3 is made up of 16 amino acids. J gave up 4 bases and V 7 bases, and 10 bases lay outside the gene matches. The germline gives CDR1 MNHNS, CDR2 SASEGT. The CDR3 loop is CASTWTSGVPYNEQFF. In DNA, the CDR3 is TGTGCCAGCACGTGGACTAGCGGAGTTCCTTACAATGAGCAGTTCTTC.

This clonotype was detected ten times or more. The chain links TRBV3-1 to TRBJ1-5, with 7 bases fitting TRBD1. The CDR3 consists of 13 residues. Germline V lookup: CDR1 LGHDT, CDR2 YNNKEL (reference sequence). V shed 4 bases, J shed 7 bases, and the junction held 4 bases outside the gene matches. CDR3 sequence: CASSLRDSQPQHF. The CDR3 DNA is TGTGCCAGCAGCCTCCGGGACAGCCAGCCCCAGCATTTT.

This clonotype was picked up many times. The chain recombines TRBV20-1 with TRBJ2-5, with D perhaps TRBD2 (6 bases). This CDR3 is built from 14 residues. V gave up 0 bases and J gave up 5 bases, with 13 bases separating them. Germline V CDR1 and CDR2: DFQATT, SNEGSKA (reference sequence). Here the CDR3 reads CSARDVLAGETQYF. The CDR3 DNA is TGCAGTGCTAGAGATGTACTAGCCGGGGAGACCCAGTACTTC.

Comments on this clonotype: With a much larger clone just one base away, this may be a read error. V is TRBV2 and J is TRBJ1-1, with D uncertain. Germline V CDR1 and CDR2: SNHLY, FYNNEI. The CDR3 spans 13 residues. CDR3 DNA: TGTACCAGCAGTGTGGAGGGAGGCACTGAAGCTTTCTTT. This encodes CTSSVEGGTEAFF.

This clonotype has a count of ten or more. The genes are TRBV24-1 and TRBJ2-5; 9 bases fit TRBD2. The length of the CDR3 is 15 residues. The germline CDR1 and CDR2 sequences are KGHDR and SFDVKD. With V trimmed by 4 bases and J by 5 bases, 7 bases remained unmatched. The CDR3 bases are TGTGCCACCAGTGAACCCATAGCGGGAGCGGAGACCCAGTACTTC. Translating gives CATSEPIAGAETQYF.

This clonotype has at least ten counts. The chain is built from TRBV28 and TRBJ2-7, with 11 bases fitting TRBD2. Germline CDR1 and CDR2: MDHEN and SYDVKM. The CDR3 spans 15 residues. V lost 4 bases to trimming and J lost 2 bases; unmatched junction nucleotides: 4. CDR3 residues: CASSSLAGGPYEQYF. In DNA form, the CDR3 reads TGTGCCAGCAGTTCCCTAGCGGGAGGACCCTACGAGCAGTACTTC.

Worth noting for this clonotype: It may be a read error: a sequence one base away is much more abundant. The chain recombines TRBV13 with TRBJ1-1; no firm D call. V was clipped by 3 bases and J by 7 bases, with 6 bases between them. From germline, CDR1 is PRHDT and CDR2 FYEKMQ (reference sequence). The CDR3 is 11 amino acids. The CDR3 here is CASSFGSEAFF. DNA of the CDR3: TGTGCCAGCAGCTTTGGCAGTGAAGCTTTCTTT.

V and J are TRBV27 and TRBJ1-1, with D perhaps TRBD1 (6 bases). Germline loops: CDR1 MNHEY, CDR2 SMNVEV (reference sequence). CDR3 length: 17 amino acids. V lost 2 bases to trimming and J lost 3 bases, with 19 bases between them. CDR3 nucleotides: TGTGCCAGCAGTTTAGTAGGCGTGGGGGCGCGGGACACTGAAGCTTTCTTT. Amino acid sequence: CASSLVGVGARDTEAFF.

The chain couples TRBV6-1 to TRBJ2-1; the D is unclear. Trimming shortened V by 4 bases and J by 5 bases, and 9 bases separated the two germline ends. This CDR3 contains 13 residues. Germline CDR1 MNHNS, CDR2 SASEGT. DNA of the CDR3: TGTGCCAGCAGTGTAGGCTACAACAATGAGCAGTTCTTC. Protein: CASSVGYNNEQFF.

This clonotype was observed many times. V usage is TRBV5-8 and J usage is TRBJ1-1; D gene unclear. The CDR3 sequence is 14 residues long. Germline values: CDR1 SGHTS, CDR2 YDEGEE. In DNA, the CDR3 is TGTGCAGCTGAATTTAGGGAAGTGAACACTGAAGCTTTCTTT. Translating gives CAAEFREVNTEAFF. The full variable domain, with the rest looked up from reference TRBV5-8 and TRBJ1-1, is EAGVTQSPTHLIKTRGQQATLRCSPISGHTSVYWYQQALGLGLQFLLWYDEGEERNRGNFPPRFSGRQFPNYSSELNVNALELEDSALYLCAAEFREVNTEAFFGQGTRLTVV.